This TCR beta chain stems from a study of cytomegalovirus exposure and HLA in healthy donors (dated by TCRdb to about 2017). Regarding the study in general: An earlier analysis of 587 of the donors reported 276 Gb of sequence data and roughly 120 million unique TCR beta sequences obtained from approximately 180 million T cells. About 310 gigabases of sequencing data and roughly 90 million unique TCR sequences were included in an early release covering around 650 HLA-typed donors. Among the roughly 430 genotyped donors, around 81% belonged to the genetic ancestry cluster associated with self-reported Caucasian donors. The aim of the study was to test whether cataloging public T cell receptors could identify signatures of past pathogen exposure. The T cell repertoires of under 700 subjects were profiled by immunosequencing and related to cytomegalovirus serostatus. A separate validation cohort of over 95 different subjects was used in addition to the approximately 670-subject first cohort. The study combined high-throughput TCR immunosequencing, statistical association of individual TCRs with disease status, and machine learning to predict cytomegalovirus infection status. A later analysis re-analyzed previously published TCR beta repertoires from roughly 630 donors and added high-resolution HLA genotyping to study TCR occurrence patterns. In the later analysis, no new phenotypic data were used to find candidate immune exposures; instead, reliance was placed on TCR beta sequences and their occurrence across donors. An earlier analysis of several hundred of the donors applied high-throughput TCR beta sequencing to assess whether each TCR beta V gene segment acted as functional or pseudogenic. Alongside the repertoire data, information on donor age, sex, ethnicity and CMV serostatus was compiled. In a later genetic analysis, genome-wide SNP genotypes for about 65% of the 666 donors were used, and that subset was treated as a discovery cohort. Every repertoire in the discovery cohort had been generated on one and the same sequencing platform. HLA typing included class I and class II loci at four-digit resolution. The number of typed donors differed by locus: about 620-640 for A, B, C, DRB1 and DQB1; roughly 510 for DQA1; some 610 for DPA1; and some 430 for DPB1. About five DR-DQ haplotypes were treated as single units for association and clustering because of strong linkage in the cohort. Across some 400 genotyped donors of the cohort, an average of about 240,000 unique TCR beta nucleotide sequences per donor were sequenced, and roughly 20% of those sequences were non-productive.

The investigation overall reported the following: Across donors, most TCR sequences were observed very rarely, whereas some public TCRs were present in many individuals. A group of highly shared sequence variants was considered likely to be a technical artifact of the sequencing pipeline. Several of the top co-occurrence clusters appeared to be linked to parvovirus B19, influenza, CMV and Epstein-Barr virus, according to a later analysis. Correlated functional status among segregating V segments might be attributable to linkage disequilibrium, but an unknown experimental factor could not be ruled out. An earlier analysis of 450 to 750 of the donors showed that most TCR beta V segments appeared in productive rearrangements either about 87% or about 30% of the time, which broadly matched IMGT annotations. In vitro tests confirmed that a few of the cytomegalovirus-associated TCR beta chains recognize cytomegalovirus antigens. A later analysis found that TCR association rates varied across HLA loci, with DRB1 alleles showing the most associated TCRs and HLA-C alleles the fewest. In both the original and validation cohorts, the classifier was reported to diagnose cytomegalovirus status with high specificity and sensitivity. A later analysis found that HLA-associated TCR beta chains were more clonally expanded and had lower generation probabilities than equally common non-associated chains. In a later analysis, most CMV-associated TCR beta chains were found to appear HLA-restricted, with HLA associations seemingly driven largely by CMV exposure. A later analysis associated about 16,000 TCR beta sequences with specific HLA alleles at a false discovery rate of 0.05. A further reported finding was that TCR beta sequences accurately predicted the HLA-A and HLA-B alleles for most subjects in the first cohort. According to a later genetic analysis, donors in an Asian-associated ancestry cluster had fewer N-insertions in productive TCRs than the approximately 670-donor mean. An association between a missense DCLRE1C variant and V-gene and J-gene trimming of TCR beta chains was found in a later genetic analysis and replicated in an independent cohort. Presence/absence analyses assumed roughly uniform sequencing depth across donors, an assumption that may not hold. Because HLA typing was unavailable for some donors at each locus, only the typed subset was used in association tests. The only immune exposure information available for the cohort was CMV serostatus. According to the authors, the approach could potentially be generalized to other disease states and immunological phenotypes. The earlier analysis of 450 to 700 of the donors excluded roughly 17 rarely observed V segments, including chromosome 9 orphons, because counts were too low. In the study, 150 to 200 TCR beta chains were listed as associated with cytomegalovirus. The cohort was sequenced for TCR beta chains only, and without alpha or paired-chain data the features that could be detected were limited. Strong co-occurrence of HLA alleles, especially DR and DQ, made assigning TCR associations to individual alleles difficult. Some IMGT-functional V segments, including TRBV6-2 and TRBV6-3, could not be distinguished by the 87-base-pair reads and were therefore excluded.

This clone was counted once. Which antigen it targets is not known. Per-base qualities were not stored, and no clone one base away is much larger. The CDR3 covers 15 residues, taking in both the cysteine and the phenylalanine. Of all the DNA, just the CDR3 is kept, 45 bases in frame from base 1. V is pruned by 5 bases and J by 3 bases, leaving 7 bases of the junction without a gene match. The germline V gene supplies CDR1 SNHLY and CDR2 FYNNEI. The library was made by the immunoSEQ multiplex PCR assay. A mixture of 60 forward primers for TCR Vbeta segments and 13 reverse primers for TCR Jbeta segments was used in the multiplex PCR. Amplification of the CDR3 region of rearranged TCR beta genes was performed with a multiplex PCR assay on genomic DNA. The amplified TCR beta libraries were sequenced on the Illumina HiSeq System as 87-base-pair reads. The original methods were these. Across the 640 or so repertoires, a later analysis counted 60 million to 90 million unique TCR beta chains, approximately 12 million of which were shared by at least two donors. Raw reads were error-corrected and collapsed into unique sequences by a nearest-neighbor algorithm in which closely related sequences were merged to remove PCR and sequencing errors. Alignment of CDR3 sequences to IMGT reference sequences was used to assign V, D and J gene segments. For a sequence to be retained, at least a six-nucleotide match to both a V gene segment and a J gene segment was required. Rearrangements were called productive when the CDR3 lacked stop codons and stayed in frame with V and J; all others were non-productive. CDR3 was defined by IMGT convention, running from the second conserved V-encoded cysteine to the conserved J-encoded phenylalanine. The earlier analysis of fewer than 700 of the donors excluded sequences that lacked an unambiguous match to a single V gene segment. An earlier analysis of over 450 of the donors classified V segments as functional when productive rearrangements were above 56.7% and as segregating when the standard deviation between donors was above 5%. A statistical classification framework was built for diagnosing cytomegalovirus status from the catalog of TCR beta chain sequences. In a later analysis, TCR nucleotide sequences were compared against IMGT/GENE-DB human TR gene sequences so that V and J genes could be assigned. A later analysis assigned CDR3 sequences and most-parsimonious VDJ recombination scenarios with the TCRdist pipeline. A later analysis defined each TCR beta chain by its CDR3 amino acid sequence plus V-gene family, and excluded reads lacking a unique V-gene family. As a way to deal with suspected cross-contamination and a sequencing artifact, a later analysis dropped 450 to 600 nucleotide sequences that were highly shared and had low generation probability. In a later analysis, a clonal expansion index was calculated for each public chain from normalized within-repertoire ranks of inferred template counts. Generation probabilities in a later analysis came from a VDJ recombination model fitted to out-of-frame rearrangements, and those results were checked against IGoR. A later analysis scored TCR-TCR, TCR-HLA and TCR-CMV co-occurrence with hypergeometric tests, applying a repertoire-size bias correction to TCR pairs. False discovery rates were estimated in a later analysis by permuting HLA or CMV assignments 20 times. A later analysis grouped co-occurring TCRs with DBSCAN, adding TCRdist sequence similarity when clustering within HLA-allele-positive subsets. Repertoires with fewer than 30,000 or more than 120,000 public chains were left out of co-occurrence clustering, as were about five repertoires with anomalous nucleotide sharing. The clones in this table, taken by TCRdb from immuneACCESS, are in-frame only. Not every clone is retained; where verified, under half of the shortfall comes from an unresolved V gene, and the cause of the rest is unknown. V and J calls and clone size follow that table, whereas D and trimming were derived from the DNA. This sample is represented by approximately 170,000 clones; around 80% of them were singletons. The ten largest account for less than 2.5% of the sample.

The cohort consisted of approximately 670 healthy bone marrow donors. At the time of sampling, every cohort member was nominally healthy, though immune exposures that went unrecorded were likely present. The donor tested CMV seronegative, placing the donor among the 300 to 450 seronegative members of the cohort. Each donor provided a peripheral blood sample, and peripheral blood mononuclear cells were used for TCR beta sequencing. The Qiagen DNeasy Blood Extraction Kit was used to extract genomic DNA from the blood cell samples. The rearranged chain carries TRBV2 and TRBJ2-7; 10 junctional bases match TRBD1. This TCR was recovered from a woman in her fifties or sixties in good health and CMV-seronegative. Sequenced: PBMCs. This receptor carries the CDR3 CASSPTGGPLYEQYF. The DNA reads as follows: TGTGCCAGCAGTCCGACAGGGGGCCCGCTCTACGAGCAGTACTTC.